This is a list of T cell receptor beta chains from one sample in a study of vaccination and CD4 T cells after COVID-19. These receptors' antigens are unknown. MiXCR, applied by TCRdb to the PCR reads, yields one record per CDR3 protein. The table shows around 12,000 distinct CDR3 sequences, with around 40% occurring only once. The sequenced sample was CD4+ T cells from blood, cultured in vitro, obtained after SARS-CoV-2 vaccination. All receptors come from a human donor who had recovered from COVID-19. Both conserved end residues are part of each CDR3. D genes are given only for firm matches. Clone size, where shown, is once, few, many, or a class for clones that have expanded.

clone_size: few
d_call: -
v_call: TRBV6-5
j_call: TRBJ1-1
cdr3_nt: TGTGCCAGCAGTTACCCGGGGATCCCCCCCACTGAAGCTTTCTTT
cdr3_aa: CASSYPGIPPTEAFF

clone_size: -
d_call: -
v_call: TRBV29-1
j_call: TRBJ1-3
cdr3_nt: TGCAGCGTTGCATATCTAGGAAACACCATATATTTT
cdr3_aa: CSVAYLGNTIYF

clone_size: -
d_call: TRBD1
v_call: TRBV19
j_call: TRBJ1-5
cdr3_nt: TGTGCCAGTAGTCTTGCAATACGGACAGGGGCCAAGAATCAGCCCCAGCATTTT
cdr3_aa: CASSLAIRTGAKNQPQHF

clone_size: -
d_call: -
v_call: TRBV6-1
j_call: TRBJ1-3
cdr3_nt: TGTGCCAGCAGCAGAGGGTCCGGGATGCCGAACACCATATATTTT
cdr3_aa: CASSRGSGMPNTIYF

clone_size: few
d_call: -
v_call: TRBV7-9
j_call: TRBJ2-2
cdr3_nt: TGTGCCAGCAGCTTAAGGCAGGGCACGAACACCGGGGAGCTGTTTTTT
cdr3_aa: CASSLRQGTNTGELFF

clone_size: -
d_call: TRBD1
v_call: TRBV28
j_call: TRBJ1-2
cdr3_nt: TGTGCCAGCAGTTTAAGGGACAGGGGGCCTACTAACTATGGCTACACCTTC
cdr3_aa: CASSLRDRGPTNYGYTF

clone_size: -
d_call: TRBD1
v_call: TRBV18
j_call: TRBJ2-3
cdr3_nt: TGTGCCAGCTCACCAAGGGGGACAGGGTATGGGACAGATACGCAGTATTTT
cdr3_aa: CASSPRGTGYGTDTQYF

clone_size: few
d_call: -
v_call: TRBV19
j_call: TRBJ1-1
cdr3_nt: TGTGCCAGTAGTATCCTTAGTAAATCTATCGGGAGCACTGAAGCTTTCTTT
cdr3_aa: CASSILSKSIGSTEAFF

clone_size: few
d_call: -
v_call: TRBV7-9
j_call: TRBJ1-1
cdr3_nt: TGTGCCAGCAGCTTTATCGGCGGGAACCCAAGGAACACTGAAGCTTTCTTT
cdr3_aa: CASSFIGGNPRNTEAFF

clone_size: -
d_call: -
v_call: TRBV4-3
j_call: TRBJ1-2
cdr3_nt: TGCGCCAGCAGCAGGGAGCGGAACTATGGCTACACCTTC
cdr3_aa: CASSRERNYGYTF

clone_size: -
d_call: TRBD2
v_call: TRBV7-8
j_call: TRBJ2-7
cdr3_nt: TGTGCCAGCAGCTTGGGACTACAGGAGTTTTGGTACTTC
cdr3_aa: CASSLGLQEFWYF

clone_size: -
d_call: TRBD1
v_call: TRBV6-2/TRBV6-3
j_call: TRBJ2-7
cdr3_nt: TGTGCCAGCAGTGGGAGCCTTGGACAGGCAAACTACGAGCAGTACTTC
cdr3_aa: CASSGSLGQANYEQYF

clone_size: -
d_call: TRBD1
v_call: TRBV28
j_call: TRBJ2-2
cdr3_nt: TGTGCCAGCAGTTTGTGGGGACAGACACTCACCGGGGAGCTGTTTTTT
cdr3_aa: CASSLWGQTLTGELFF

clone_size: -
d_call: -
v_call: TRBV6-2/TRBV6-3
j_call: TRBJ1-5
cdr3_nt: TGTGCCATCGATGTCAGAACAGGACCTTATAGCAATCAGCCCCAGCATTTT
cdr3_aa: CAIDVRTGPYSNQPQHF

clone_size: few
d_call: -
v_call: TRBV6-1
j_call: TRBJ2-1
cdr3_nt: TGTGCCAGCATACAGTTCTCCTACAATGAGCAGTTCTTC
cdr3_aa: CASIQFSYNEQFF

clone_size: few
d_call: -
v_call: TRBV19
j_call: TRBJ1-2
cdr3_nt: TGTGCCAGTACCGACCGCTATGGCTACACCTTC
cdr3_aa: CASTDRYGYTF

clone_size: few
d_call: TRBD1
v_call: TRBV19
j_call: TRBJ1-5
cdr3_nt: TGTGCCAGTAGAGACAGGGGATTCGCTAATCAGCCCCAGCATTTT
cdr3_aa: CASRDRGFANQPQHF

clone_size: medium-sized
d_call: TRBD1
v_call: TRBV30
j_call: TRBJ2-5
cdr3_nt: TGTGCCTGGAGTCGAACGGACAGGCAAGAGACCCAGTACTTC
cdr3_aa: CAWSRTDRQETQYF

clone_size: -
d_call: -
v_call: TRBV6-2/TRBV6-3
j_call: TRBJ1-1
cdr3_nt: TGTGCCAGCACCACGCCTTTCTATGTCGCTGAAGCTTTCTTT
cdr3_aa: CASTTPFYVAEAFF

clone_size: -
d_call: -
v_call: TRBV20-1
j_call: TRBJ2-7
cdr3_nt: TGCAGTGCTAGAGATCTGGACTGGCGCTACGAGCAGTACTTC
cdr3_aa: CSARDLDWRYEQYF

clone_size: -
d_call: TRBD2
v_call: TRBV20-1
j_call: TRBJ2-4
cdr3_nt: TGCAGTGCTAGATCTCGACTAGCGGGAGCCAAAAACATTCAGTACTTC
cdr3_aa: CSARSRLAGAKNIQYF

clone_size: -
d_call: -
v_call: TRBV18
j_call: TRBJ2-5
cdr3_nt: TGTGCCAGCTCACCTCGACAAGCCCCGGAGACCCAGTATTTC
cdr3_aa: CASSPRQAPETQYF

clone_size: -
d_call: TRBD1
v_call: TRBV18
j_call: TRBJ2-7
cdr3_nt: TGTGCCAGCTCACCGGGTGGCGGGACAGGCCTCTACGAGCAGTACTTC
cdr3_aa: CASSPGGGTGLYEQYF

clone_size: -
d_call: -
v_call: TRBV15
j_call: TRBJ2-5
cdr3_nt: TGTGCCACCAGCAGAGATGTATCCGGGAGCCAAGAGACCCAGTACTTC
cdr3_aa: CATSRDVSGSQETQYF

clone_size: -
d_call: -
v_call: TRBV2
j_call: TRBJ2-7
cdr3_nt: TGTGCCGCCTCCAAGCAGGGACGCAATACTGAGGAGTACTTC
cdr3_aa: CAASKQGRNTEEYF

clone_size: few
d_call: -
v_call: TRBV6-2/TRBV6-3
j_call: TRBJ2-5
cdr3_nt: TGTGCCAGCAGTCTTAGGGGGCAAGAGACCCAGTACTTC
cdr3_aa: CASSLRGQETQYF

clone_size: few
d_call: -
v_call: TRBV7-2
j_call: TRBJ1-1
cdr3_nt: TGTGCCAGCAGCTTATGGGGTAGGAACACTGAAGCTTTCTTT
cdr3_aa: CASSLWGRNTEAFF

clone_size: -
d_call: -
v_call: TRBV6-2/TRBV6-3
j_call: TRBJ1-2
cdr3_nt: TGTGCCAGCATCTTACGACCGACAGATACCTATGGCCACACCTTC
cdr3_aa: CASILRPTDTYGHTF

clone_size: -
d_call: -
v_call: TRBV6-5
j_call: TRBJ1-1
cdr3_nt: TGTGCCAGCAGTTACCCTCAACAGGCGACGAACACTGAAGCTTTCTTT
cdr3_aa: CASSYPQQATNTEAFF

clone_size: -
d_call: -
v_call: TRBV6-1
j_call: TRBJ1-2
cdr3_nt: TGTGCCAGCAGTAATCCCGACGGGGGCGGCTATGGCTACACCTTC
cdr3_aa: CASSNPDGGGYGYTF

clone_size: -
d_call: -
v_call: TRBV7-6
j_call: TRBJ2-7
cdr3_nt: TGTGCCAGCAGCTTAACGGATGGTAGCAGCTACGAGCAGTACTTC
cdr3_aa: CASSLTDGSSYEQYF

clone_size: -
d_call: -
v_call: TRBV20-1
j_call: TRBJ2-2
cdr3_nt: TGCAGTGCTAGGGTCGTTTGGGGGGAGCTGTTTTTT
cdr3_aa: CSARVVWGELFF

clone_size: few
d_call: -
v_call: TRBV20-1
j_call: TRBJ1-1
cdr3_nt: TGCAGTGCTAGAGGGCCCTCAGGGACTGAAGCTTTCTTT
cdr3_aa: CSARGPSGTEAFF

clone_size: -
d_call: -
v_call: TRBV7-2
j_call: TRBJ1-3
cdr3_nt: TGTGCCAGCACCACAAGGACTGGAAACACCATATATTTT
cdr3_aa: CASTTRTGNTIYF

clone_size: -
d_call: TRBD1
v_call: TRBV29-1
j_call: TRBJ2-5
cdr3_nt: TGCAGCGCTGACAGGGGGCGAGAGACCCAGTACTTC
cdr3_aa: CSADRGRETQYF

clone_size: few
d_call: -
v_call: TRBV4-3
j_call: TRBJ2-6
cdr3_nt: TGCGCCAGCAGCCGGCTCGGCTCTGGGGCCAACGTCCTGACTTTC
cdr3_aa: CASSRLGSGANVLTF

clone_size: -
d_call: -
v_call: TRBV27
j_call: TRBJ1-1
cdr3_nt: TGTGCCAGCAGTTTTCGGACCCCAACGAAGGGCACTGAAGCTTTCTTT
cdr3_aa: CASSFRTPTKGTEAFF

clone_size: -
d_call: -
v_call: TRBV18
j_call: TRBJ1-1
cdr3_nt: TGTGCCAGCTCACCAGGGGAGGGGGGAAACACTGAAGCTTTCTTT
cdr3_aa: CASSPGEGGNTEAFF

clone_size: -
d_call: TRBD1
v_call: TRBV20-1
j_call: TRBJ2-7
cdr3_nt: TGCAGTGCTAGAGACGAGGTGAGACAGGGAAGGCAGTACTTC
cdr3_aa: CSARDEVRQGRQYF

clone_size: -
d_call: TRBD2
v_call: TRBV2
j_call: TRBJ2-1
cdr3_nt: TGTGCCAGCAGAGCGGGAGGCGAGCAGTTCTTC
cdr3_aa: CASRAGGEQFF

clone_size: -
d_call: TRBD2
v_call: TRBV6-1
j_call: TRBJ2-1
cdr3_nt: TGTGCCAGCAGTGAATTTAGCGGGAGGGCCTACAATGAGCAGTTCTTC
cdr3_aa: CASSEFSGRAYNEQFF

clone_size: once
d_call: -
v_call: TRBV12-3/TRBV12-4
j_call: TRBJ2-7
cdr3_nt: TGTGCCAGCAGTACCCGGGACACATACGAGCAGTACTTC
cdr3_aa: CASSTRDTYEQYF

clone_size: -
d_call: TRBD1
v_call: TRBV10-3
j_call: TRBJ2-7
cdr3_nt: TGTGCCATCAGTGACACCGACAGGGGGCTTGACGAGCAGTACTTC
cdr3_aa: CAISDTDRGLDEQYF

clone_size: few
d_call: -
v_call: TRBV19
j_call: TRBJ2-3
cdr3_nt: TGTGCCAGTAACGATCCGGGGACGGCACTGGGCGATACGCAGTATTTT
cdr3_aa: CASNDPGTALGDTQYF